Below are 10 T cell receptor beta chains sequenced from a single sample in a study of blood T cell repertoires in COVID-19. Using immunoSEQ multiplex PCR, the repertoire was profiled, and TCRdb retains in-frame clones only, with some absent. Of about 140,000 clones listed, roughly 84% are singletons. Sequences were obtained from peripheral blood. All receptors derive from a man younger than 45 with COVID-19, enrolled during active disease.

The gene calls are TRBV29-1 and TRBJ2-2; 8 positions match TRBD1. Germline-derived CDR1 and CDR2 are SQVTM and ANQGSEA. Trimming cost V 3 bases and J 4 bases; bases outside gene matches: 4. The CDR3 length is 14 residues. CDR3 nucleotides: TGCAGCGTTGAGTCACAGGGGGGCACCGGGGAGCTGTTTTTT. Residues: CSVESQGGTGELFF.

V and J are TRBV10-3 and TRBJ2-6; the match to TRBD1 covers 7 bases. The CDR3 totals 19 residues. From germline, CDR1 is ENHRY and CDR2 SYGVKD. The V gene end was trimmed by 4 bases and the J gene end by 0 bases; junction bases not matched to a gene: 12. As DNA, the CDR3 is TGTGCCATCAGTGCTCTCCCCGACAGGGTAGACTCTGGGGCCAACGTCCTGACTTTC. Protein: CAISALPDRVDSGANVLTF.

This clone was observed a handful of times. The gene calls are TRBV6-5 and TRBJ1-5, with TRBD1 as a possible D gene (6 bases). The CDR3 covers 13 residues. V lost 5 bases and J lost 3, with 8 bases in between. Germline assignment: CDR1 MNHEY and CDR2 SVGAGI. The CDR3 spells CASSTGPNQPQHF. CDR3 nucleotide sequence: TGTGCCAGCAGTACAGGGCCCAATCAGCCCCAGCATTTT.

The genes are TRBV20-1 and TRBJ2-7, with a weak D call TRBD2 (6 bases). V shed 5 bases and J shed 6 bases, with 11 bases lying between them. This CDR3 contains 11 residues. CDR1 DFQATT and CDR2 SNEGSKA come from the germline V gene (reference sequence). CDR3 loop: CSAGGEAEQYF. The CDR3 nucleotides are TGCAGTGCTGGAGGGGAGGCCGAGCAGTACTTC.

V gene TRBV27 combines with J gene TRBJ2-3, with 7 positions matching TRBD2. Losses at the gene ends were 10 bases for V and 5 bases for J; bases not matched to a gene: 12. Germline CDR1 and CDR2: MNHEY and SMNVEV (reference sequence). The CDR3 has 14 amino acids. DNA of the CDR3: TGTGCCATCAAGGGGCTAGCGGTGGGAGATACGCAGTATTTT. As protein: CAIKGLAVGDTQYF.

V usage is TRBV6-1 and J usage is TRBJ2-1, with 8 bases lining up with TRBD2. The CDR3 contains 16 residues. Trimming removed 0 bases from V and 3 bases from J; junction bases left unmatched: 4. Germline assignment: CDR1 MNHNS and CDR2 SASEGT. The DNA for the CDR3 is TGTGCCAGCAGTGAAGCGTGGCGGGAGGACTACAATGAGCAGTTCTTC. Residues: CASSEAWREDYNEQFF.

The chain recombines TRBV3-1 (or the pseudogene TRBV3-2) with TRBJ1-2, with D maybe TRBD1 (5 bases). CDR3 length: 11 amino acids. CDR1 LGHDT and CDR2 YNNKEL come from the germline V gene (reference sequence). The V gene lost 3 bases and the J gene lost 7 bases, with 6 bases spanning the gap. The DNA of the CDR3 is TGTGCCAGCAGCCAGGGGGGTGGCTACACCTTC. Its protein product is CASSQGGGYTF.

The chain recombines TRBV9 with TRBJ2-2; 7 bases are a match to TRBD2. CDR1 is SGDLS, CDR2 YYNGEE, per germline. V was clipped by 0 bases and J by 4 bases; unmatched bases: 6. CDR3 length: 16 residues. Written as DNA, the CDR3 is TGTGCCAGCAGCGTAGCGGCGGGAGCTTTCACCGGGGAGCTGTTTTTT. Amino acid sequence: CASSVAAGAFTGELFF.

In its sample, this clone was seen a few times. This rearrangement joins TRBV6-5 to TRBJ1-6, with unresolved D. In germline, CDR1 is MNHEY, CDR2 SVGAGI. The ends were cut back, 10 bases at V and 10 bases at J, with 14 bases in the middle. The CDR3 sequence is 12 residues long. CDR3 bases: TGTGCCACCCTAGAGTATGGCTCACCCCTCCACTTT. Protein product: CATLEYGSPLHF.

The gene calls are TRBV10-3 and TRBJ2-1, with 15 bases identical to TRBD2. Per germline, CDR1 ENHRY and CDR2 SYGVKD. V lost 6 bases, J lost 3 bases, and 9 bases stayed unmatched. The CDR3 extends over 18 amino acids. CDR3 DNA: TGTGCCATCAGGGAAGGACTAGCGGGAGGGACCCTCTACAATGAGCAGTTCTTC. Residues: CAIREGLAGGTLYNEQFF.